This T cell receptor (beta chain) was captured in a study of cytomegalovirus exposure and HLA in healthy donors. Study-wide findings and caveats: Researchers reported that three CMV-associated chains were confirmed in vitro as CMV antigen-specific. As was reported, the HLA-A and HLA-B alleles of most subjects were accurately predicted from TCR beta sequences. Using the classifier, cytomegalovirus status was reportedly diagnosed with high specificity and sensitivity. Researchers reported from a later analysis that most CMV-associated TCR beta chains appeared HLA-restricted.

The PCR had 60 Vbeta and 13 Jbeta primers. Libraries were prepared by immunoSEQ multiplex PCR; TCRdb keeps only in-frame clonotypes and omits some of them. The table lists about 94,000 clones, around 80% of them singletons. With regard to this clone: What it binds is unknown.

The sequence was obtained from a woman between 55 and 75 years old in good health and CMV-seronegative. What was sequenced was PBMCs.

This chain's CDR3 is CASSFPRLGLDNEQFF. The CDR3 DNA is TGTGCCAGCAGCTTTCCAAGACTAGGGTTAGACAATGAGCAGTTCTTC. The chain has TRBV11-2 and TRBJ2-1, with D perhaps TRBD2 (6 bases). Trimming shortened V by 3 bases and J by 5 bases, and 17 bases separated the two germline ends. The CDR3 loop spans 16 amino acids. Germline V CDR1 and CDR2: SGHAT, FQNNGV.